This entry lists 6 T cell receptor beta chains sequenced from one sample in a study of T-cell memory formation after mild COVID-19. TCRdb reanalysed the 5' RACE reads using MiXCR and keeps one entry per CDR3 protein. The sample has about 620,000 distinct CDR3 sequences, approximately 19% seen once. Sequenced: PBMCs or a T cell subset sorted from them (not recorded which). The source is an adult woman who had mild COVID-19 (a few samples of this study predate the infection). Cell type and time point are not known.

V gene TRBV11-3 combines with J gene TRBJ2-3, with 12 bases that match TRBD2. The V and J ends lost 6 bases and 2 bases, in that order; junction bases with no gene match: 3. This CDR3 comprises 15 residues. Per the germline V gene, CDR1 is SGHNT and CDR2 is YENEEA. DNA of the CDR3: TGTGCCAGCAGACGACTAGCGGGAGACACAGATACGCAGTATTTT. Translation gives CASRRLAGDTDTQYF. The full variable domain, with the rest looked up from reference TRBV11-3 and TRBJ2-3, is EAGVVQSPRYKIIEKKQPVAFWCNPISGHNTLYWYLQNLGQGPELLIRYENEEAVDDSQLPKDRFSAERLKGVDSTLKIQPAELGDSAVYLCASRRLAGDTDTQYFGPGTRLTVL.

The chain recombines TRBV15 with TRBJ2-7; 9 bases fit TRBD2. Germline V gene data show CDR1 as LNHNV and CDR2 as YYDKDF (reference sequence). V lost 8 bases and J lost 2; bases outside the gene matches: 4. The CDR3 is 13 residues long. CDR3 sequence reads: CATGTSRTYEQYF. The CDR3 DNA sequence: TGTGCCACCGGGACTAGCCGGACCTACGAGCAGTACTTC.

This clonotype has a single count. CDR3 nucleotide sequence: TGCGCCAGCAGCTTCGAGGGACTTAACGCCGGGGAGCTGTTTTTT. It translates to CASSFEGLNAGELFF. The chain links TRBV5-1 to TRBJ2-2, with D perhaps TRBD2 (6 bases). Germline lookup yields CDR1 SGHRS and CDR2 YFSETQ. Trimming shortened V by 2 bases and J by 6 bases, and 14 bases separated the two germline ends. The CDR3 length is 15 residues.

The CDR3 sequence: CASRDSVEHGYTF. DNA of the CDR3: TGTGCCAGCAGAGACAGTGTGGAGCATGGCTACACCTTC. The gene calls are TRBV12-3 or TRBV12-4 and TRBJ1-2, with a possible D match to TRBD1 (5 bases). The CDR3 is 13 amino acids. V dropped 6 bases and J dropped 6 bases, with 14 bases sitting between them.

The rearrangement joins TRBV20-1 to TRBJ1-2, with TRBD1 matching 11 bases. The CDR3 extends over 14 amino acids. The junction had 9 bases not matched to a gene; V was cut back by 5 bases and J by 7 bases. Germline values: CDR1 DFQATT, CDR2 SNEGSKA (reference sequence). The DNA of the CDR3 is TGCAGTGCTCCCCGGACAGGGGGCGTCGGTGGCTACACCTTC. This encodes CSAPRTGGVGGYTF.

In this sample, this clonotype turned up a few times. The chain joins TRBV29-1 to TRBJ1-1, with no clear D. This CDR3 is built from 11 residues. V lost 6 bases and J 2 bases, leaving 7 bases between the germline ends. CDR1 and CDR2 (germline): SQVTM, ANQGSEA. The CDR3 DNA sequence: TGCAGCGTCTATAAAAACACTGAAGCTTTCTTT. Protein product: CSVYKNTEAFF.